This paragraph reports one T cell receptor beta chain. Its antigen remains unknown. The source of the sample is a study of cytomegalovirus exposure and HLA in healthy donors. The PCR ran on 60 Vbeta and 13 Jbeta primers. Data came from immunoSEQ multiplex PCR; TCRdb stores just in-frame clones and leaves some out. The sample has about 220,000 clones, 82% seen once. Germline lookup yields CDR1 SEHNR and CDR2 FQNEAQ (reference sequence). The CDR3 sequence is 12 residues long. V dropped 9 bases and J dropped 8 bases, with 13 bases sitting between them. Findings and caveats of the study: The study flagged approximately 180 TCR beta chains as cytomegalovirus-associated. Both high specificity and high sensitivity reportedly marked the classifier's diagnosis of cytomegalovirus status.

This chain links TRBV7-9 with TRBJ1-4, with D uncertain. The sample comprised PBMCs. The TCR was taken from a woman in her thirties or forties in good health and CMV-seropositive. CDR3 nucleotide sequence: TGTGCCAGGACTGCTGGCAGCGAAAAACTGTTTTTT. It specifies CARTAGSEKLFF.